The 19 T cell receptor beta chains listed next were all sequenced from one sample in a study of blood T cells in healthy people across ages. Using a J-beta primer mix together with a sample-barcoded 5' primer, a second PCR was run for roughly 7 to 12 cycles. TCRdb called the 5' RACE reads again in MiXCR, with one record for every CDR3 protein. The table lists about 800,000 distinct CDR3 sequences, about three fifths of them singletons. Sequencing input: blood. These receptors originate from a man aged 30 to 45 in good health.

The CDR3 here is CATSRVSRSDTQYF. In DNA, the CDR3 is TGTGCCACCAGCAGAGTGAGCAGATCAGATACGCAGTATTTT. The chain couples TRBV15 to TRBJ2-3; D not certain. V was shortened by 1 base and J by 4 bases, with 9 bases between the two germline ends. The CDR3 contains 14 residues. CDR1 is LNHNV and CDR2 is YYDKDF in the germline V gene (reference sequence).

The chain recombines TRBV4-3 with TRBJ2-1; D ambiguous. The CDR3 extends over 13 amino acids. V lost 4 bases and J 9 bases, leaving 13 bases between the germline ends. Germline lookup yields CDR1 LGHNA and CDR2 YSLEER. CDR3 in DNA: TGCGCCAGCAGCCCAGGCCGATGGGGTGAGCAGTTCTTC. Its protein is CASSPGRWGEQFF.

This clonotype was counted a few times. This chain uses TRBV5-1 with TRBJ2-5; D not resolved. This CDR3 has 11 amino acids. Germline loops: CDR1 SGHRS, CDR2 YFSETQ. Trimming took 4 bases from V and 6 from J, leaving 7 bases between them. This CDR3 reads CASSEQQTQYF. The CDR3 DNA reads TGCGCCAGCAGCGAACAGCAGACCCAGTACTTC.

V gene TRBV20-1 combines with J gene TRBJ2-3, with a weak D call TRBD1 (6 bases). V lost 4 bases and J 6 bases, leaving 20 bases between the germline ends. The CDR3 totals 15 residues. Germline V gene lookup returns CDR1 DFQATT and CDR2 SNEGSKA (reference sequence). The CDR3 sequence: CSAKGVTGGLDTQYF. CDR3 bases: TGCAGTGCTAAGGGCGTGACAGGTGGTTTGGATACGCAGTATTTT.

This clonotype came up a few times. At one boundary the junction diverges from the germline segment, which might be a read error. The chain couples TRBV4-2 to TRBJ1-1; D is ambiguous. There are 15 residues in the CDR3. Germline CDR1 LGHNA, CDR2 YNFKEQ. As DNA, the CDR3 is TGTGCCAGTAGCCAAGCCGGACGGCAGAACACTGAAGCTTTCTTT. This codes for CASSQAGRQNTEAFF.

This clonotype was counted a few times. This chain joins TRBV29-1 and TRBJ2-5, with D perhaps TRBD2 (6 bases). The CDR3 extends over 13 amino acids. The V gene's germline CDR1 is SQVTM and CDR2 ANQGSEA. The ends were cut back, 7 bases at V and 0 bases at J, with 12 bases in the middle. This chain's CDR3 is CSAWGEYQETQYF. Here the CDR3 DNA reads TGCAGCGCATGGGGGGAGTACCAAGAGACCCAGTACTTC.

V and J are TRBV7-2 and TRBJ1-2; D not resolved. The CDR3 contains 12 residues. Germline assignment: CDR1 SGHTA and CDR2 FQGNSA. V lost 6 bases and J lost 8, with 13 bases in between. CDR3 protein: CASSDPRGGYTF. DNA of the CDR3: TGTGCCAGCAGTGATCCCCGCGGGGGCTACACCTTC.

The rearrangement joins TRBV20-1 to TRBJ2-6; 10 bases line up with TRBD1. This CDR3 comprises 20 residues. Germline values: CDR1 DFQATT, CDR2 SNEGSKA (reference sequence). Trimming at V came to 2 bases and at J to 0 bases, leaving 13 bases not matched to a gene. CDR3 coding DNA: TGCAGTGCTAGACCGGGACAGGGGACGGTCCAATTCTCTGGGGCCAACGTCCTGACTTTC. Its protein product is CSARPGQGTVQFSGANVLTF.

CDR3 nucleotides: TGTGCCAGCAGCGAAGGGGGTCAGGCCTACCAAGAGACCCAGTACTTC. This encodes CASSEGGQAYQETQYF. This sequence joins TRBV4-2 and TRBJ2-5; perhaps TRBD1 as D (6 bases). The germline gives CDR1 LGHNA, CDR2 YNFKEQ. The CDR3 loop spans 16 amino acids. Trimming removed 5 bases at V and 0 bases at J, with 16 bases between.

The rearrangement links TRBV20-1 to TRBJ2-4; no clear D. With the DNA end fitting TRBJ2-5 better, the J assignment may be wrong. CDR1 and CDR2 (germline): DFQATT, SNEGSKA (reference sequence). CDR3 length: 11 amino acids. The CDR3 sequence: CSVEWRETQYF. The CDR3 DNA is TGCAGCGTCGAATGGAGAGAGACCCAGTACTTC.

The chain recombines TRBV10-3 with TRBJ1-2; D is ambiguous. CDR1 and CDR2 from the germline V gene are ENHRY and SYGVKD. CDR3 length: 13 residues. V was shortened by 4 bases and J by 8 bases, with 14 bases between the two germline ends. CDR3 in amino acids: CAISGMEGWGYTF. CDR3 sequence (DNA): TGTGCCATCAGTGGGATGGAGGGATGGGGCTACACCTTC.

V usage is TRBV2 and J usage is TRBJ2-5; either TRBD1 or TRBD2 may fit D (5 bases each). Germline CDR1 reads SNHLY; CDR2 reads FYNNEI. The CDR3 totals 15 residues. V shed 8 bases and J shed 3 bases, with 19 bases lying between them. The CDR3 sequence is CASRLLGTDKETQYF. CDR3 nucleotide sequence: TGTGCCAGCCGACTTCTCGGGACCGATAAAGAGACCCAGTACTTC.

CDR3 sequence reads: CASSVRTGADEKLFF. In DNA, the CDR3 is TGTGCCAGCAGCGTCCGGACAGGGGCGGATGAAAAACTGTTTTTT. The V call is TRBV7-9, the J call TRBJ1-4; 9 positions agree with TRBD1. V gave up 5 bases and J gave up 6 bases; unmatched junction bases: 7. Germline loops: CDR1 SEHNR, CDR2 FQNEAQ (reference sequence). The CDR3 has 15 amino acids.

This rearrangement joins TRBV20-1 to TRBJ2-7; D is perhaps TRBD1 (6 bases). Germline-derived CDR1 and CDR2 are DFQATT and SNEGSKA (reference sequence). Trimming left V 6 bases short and J 4 bases short, with 19 bases between. This CDR3 spans 14 amino acids. The CDR3 sequence: CSATPGGQSYEQYF. The DNA for the CDR3 is TGCAGTGCCACACCCGGAGGACAGTCATACGAGCAGTACTTC.

V is TRBV5-1 and J is TRBJ1-5; TRBD1 aligns across 7 bases. In germline, CDR1 is SGHRS, CDR2 YFSETQ. V dropped 4 bases and J dropped 4; count of bases not matched to a gene: 8. The CDR3 covers 15 residues. The CDR3 DNA follows: TGCGCCAGCAGCCCTGGGACAGACCAGAATCAGCCCCAGCATTTT. Amino acid sequence: CASSPGTDQNQPQHF.

V and J are TRBV2 and TRBJ2-1, with unresolved D. CDR3 size: 16 residues. CDR1 and CDR2 from the germline V gene are SNHLY and FYNNEI. V dropped 8 bases and J dropped 9 bases, with 26 bases sitting between them. The CDR3 spells CASGFHLSRLHPEQFF. CDR3 coding DNA: TGTGCCAGCGGTTTCCACCTCTCGCGTCTTCATCCTGAGCAGTTCTTC.

The V gene is TRBV11-1, the J gene TRBJ2-7; D is perhaps TRBD2 (7 bases). The CDR3 is 14 amino acids. The V gene lost 5 bases and the J gene lost 3 bases, with 14 bases spanning the gap. From germline, CDR1 is SGHAT and CDR2 FQDESV (reference sequence). CDR3 nucleotides: TGTGCCAGCAGCGTAGGGGGGGACTACTACGAGCAGTACTTC. This sequence encodes CASSVGGDYYEQYF.

V gene TRBV5-1 combines with J gene TRBJ1-1, with D possibly TRBD1 on 5 matching bases. The V gene lost 2 bases and the J gene lost 11 bases, with 10 bases spanning the gap. Per the germline V gene, CDR1 is SGHRS and CDR2 is YFSETQ. The CDR3 has 11 residues. CDR3 loop: CASSLGRDAFF. CDR3 in DNA: TGCGCCAGCAGCTTAGGCAGGGATGCTTTCTTT.

The DNA of the CDR3 is TGCAGCGTTGGACACTCGAACACTGAAGCTTTCTTT. This sequence encodes CSVGHSNTEAFF. The chain has TRBV29-1 and TRBJ1-1; D unclear. The CDR3 runs 12 residues. Germline-derived CDR1 and CDR2 are SQVTM and ANQGSEA. Trimming shortened V by 4 bases and J by 1 base, and 7 bases separated the two germline ends.